The 2 T cell receptor beta chains below all came from one sample that was sequenced in a study of monozygotic twins with inflammatory bowel disease. TCRdb reanalyzed the 5' RACE reads, giving one entry per CDR3 protein sequence and no DNA. This sample's clone table lists approximately 100,000 distinct CDR3 sequences. Sample: blood. Every receptor here comes from a human donor with ulcerative colitis or Crohn's disease, or a healthy co-twin of an affected twin (not recorded which).

V gene TRBV7-2 combines with J gene TRBJ2-7. CDR1 is SGHTA, CDR2 FQGNSA, per germline. The length of the CDR3 is 12 residues. The CDR3 is CASSFISGEQYF.

The chain uses TRBV7-2 and TRBJ2-3; TCRdb names TRBD1, which stays unverified in the absence of DNA. There are 15 residues in the CDR3. Germline V CDR1 and CDR2: SGHTA, FQGNSA. This CDR3 is CASSSSGGATDTQYF.